Shown below are 29 T cell receptor beta chains from a single sample sequenced in a study of naive and memory T cell subsets. Both TRBC1 and TRBC2 were covered by a beta constant-region primer of two equimolar oligonucleotides. A single record per CDR3 protein comes from TCRdb applying MiXCR to the UMI-ligation and nested PCR reads. The profile covers 120,000 to 150,000 distinct CDR3 sequences, with about 15% appearing a single time and just over 0.14% taken by the ten largest. What was sequenced was naive CD4+ T cells from blood. The receptors originated from a human donor in good health.

This clonotype was counted between two and nine times. The V call is TRBV19, the J call TRBJ1-1; the D is unclear. Looked up from germline, CDR1 is LNHDA and CDR2 is SQIVND (reference sequence). CDR3 size: 16 residues. Trimming cost V 2 bases and J 1 base, with 14 bases left between them. The CDR3 is CASSITTVVGNTEAFF. The CDR3 DNA reads as TGTGCCAGTAGTATAACGACCGTTGTGGGGAACACTGAAGCTTTCTTT.

The chain recombines TRBV10-3 with TRBJ2-5; 10 positions agree with TRBD1. The CDR3 loop spans 13 amino acids. V lost 9 bases, J lost 3 bases, and 4 bases stayed unmatched. Germline loops: CDR1 ENHRY, CDR2 SYGVKD. The CDR3 loop is CAMGQGIEETQYF. The CDR3, as DNA: TGTGCCATGGGACAGGGGATTGAAGAGACCCAGTACTTC.

The rearrangement uses TRBV5-1 and TRBJ1-1; possibly TRBD1 for D (6 bases). Germline V gene lookup returns CDR1 SGHRS and CDR2 YFSETQ. The CDR3 length is 16 residues. Trimming removed 0 bases from V and 4 bases from J, with 16 bases in between. The CDR3 DNA sequence: TGCGCCAGCAGCTTGGCCACGGGGGGCGGAAGCACTGAAGCTTTCTTT. Translating gives CASSLATGGGSTEAFF.

V usage is TRBV6-5 and J usage is TRBJ2-5; D is ambiguous. Per the germline V gene, CDR1 is MNHEY and CDR2 is SVGAGI. Trimming removed 2 bases from V and 3 bases from J, with 7 bases in between. CDR3 length: 13 residues. Here the CDR3 reads CASSYGTEETQYF. Here the CDR3 DNA reads TGTGCCAGCAGTTACGGTACAGAAGAGACCCAGTACTTC.

This clonotype has more than one count but fewer than ten. The gene calls are TRBV20-1 and TRBJ2-7; D may be TRBD1 (5 bases). Germline CDR1 DFQATT, CDR2 SNEGSKA (reference sequence). The germline V and J ends were trimmed by 0 bases and 4 bases, with 16 bases remaining between them. The CDR3 has 15 amino acids. Here the CDR3 reads CSARDSRAGAYEQYF. In DNA form, the CDR3 reads TGCAGTGCTAGAGACAGCAGGGCTGGTGCGTACGAGCAGTACTTC.

The table lists this clonotype with a few counts. This chain connects TRBV25-1 to TRBJ2-7; D is tentatively TRBD1 or TRBD2 (5 bases each). Germline-derived CDR1 and CDR2 are MGHDK and SYGVNS. V was trimmed by 5 bases and J by 2 bases, leaving 10 bases between them. The CDR3 covers 13 residues. In DNA, the CDR3 is TGTGCCAGCAGTCCCCCGGGACCCTACGAGCAGTACTTC. This gives the protein CASSPPGPYEQYF.

The sample holds a few counts of this clonotype. The chain is built from TRBV9 and TRBJ2-1, with TRBD2 matching over 9 bases. The germline CDR1 and CDR2 sequences are SGDLS and YYNGEE. The CDR3 consists of 15 residues. With V trimmed by 0 bases and J by 6 bases, 4 bases remained unmatched. CDR3 in amino acids: CASSVAGLAPNEQFF. CDR3 sequence (DNA): TGTGCCAGCAGCGTAGCGGGACTAGCCCCCAATGAGCAGTTCTTC. The whole variable domain, remainder taken from reference TRBV9 and TRBJ2-1, is DSGVTQTPKHLITATGQRVTLRCSPRSGDLSVYWYQQSLDQGLQFLIQYYNGEERAKGNILERFSAQQFPDLHSELNLSSLELGDSALYFCASSVAGLAPNEQFFGPGTRLTVL.

The chain joins TRBV5-1 to TRBJ2-5; 8 bases agree with TRBD1. The ends lost 4 bases at V and 0 bases at J; junction bases unmatched: 8. The germline CDR1 and CDR2 sequences are SGHRS and YFSETQ. The CDR3 has 16 residues. Written as DNA, the CDR3 is TGCGCCAGCAGCGTCGGGACAGGTCCCTACCAAGAGACCCAGTACTTC. Residues: CASSVGTGPYQETQYF.

This sequence joins TRBV5-1 and TRBJ2-7, with 8 bases fitting TRBD1. This CDR3 has 14 amino acids. The germline V gene encodes CDR1 SGHRS and CDR2 YFSETQ. Unmatched junction bases numbered 6, after V lost 5 bases and J lost 2 bases. CDR3 in DNA: TGCGCCAGCAGACGGTCAGGGGGCGCCTACGAGCAGTACTTC. It codes for CASRRSGGAYEQYF.

The CDR3 coding sequence is TGTGCCAGCAGCTTAAACACGGACTACGAGCAGTACTTC. This encodes CASSLNTDYEQYF. V and J are TRBV7-9 and TRBJ2-7; D uncertain. Trimming pared 2 bases from V and 3 bases from J, leaving 8 bases between. Germline loops: CDR1 SEHNR, CDR2 FQNEAQ (reference sequence). This CDR3 has 13 residues.

This clonotype was observed many times. The CDR3 protein is CASSTARGRVQGTEAFF. The CDR3 region has the DNA TGTGCCAGCAGTACCGCCAGGGGCCGAGTTCAGGGCACTGAAGCTTTCTTT. This rearrangement joins TRBV12-3 or TRBV12-4 to TRBJ1-1; weak D call: TRBD1 (6 bases). Between the trimmed V and J ends, which lost 5 bases and 4 bases, there was a span of 23 bases. The CDR3 totals 17 residues.

This clonotype was found a few times. This CDR3 reads CAISESLHGQETQYF. The CDR3 DNA reads TGTGCCATCAGTGAGTCATTACATGGTCAAGAGACCCAGTACTTC. The chain carries TRBV10-3 and TRBJ2-5, with D hard to call. Germline values: CDR1 ENHRY, CDR2 SYGVKD. CDR3 length: 15 amino acids. Trimming left V 0 bases short and J 2 bases short, with 10 bases between.

This sequence joins TRBV6-2 or TRBV6-3 and TRBJ2-7; 8 bases match TRBD1. Trimming removed 5 bases from V and 2 bases from J; junction bases left unmatched: 5. The CDR3 contains 14 residues. CDR1 and CDR2 (germline): MNHEY, SVGEGT. Here the CDR3 reads CASSPTTGAYEQYF. CDR3 DNA: TGTGCCAGCAGTCCCACGACAGGGGCCTACGAGCAGTACTTC.

In nucleotides, the CDR3 is TGCAGTGCTATTACCGTCCGACGGGCTTCAAGCGCTGAAGCTTTCTTT. It translates to CSAITVRRASSAEAFF. The chain carries TRBV20-1 and TRBJ1-1; D is uncertain. The CDR3 totals 16 residues. V dropped 4 bases and J dropped 6 bases, with 24 bases sitting between them. CDR1 DFQATT and CDR2 SNEGSKA come from the germline V gene (reference sequence).

This clonotype was detected a few times. The chain recombines TRBV27 with TRBJ1-1, with a weak D call TRBD1 (6 bases). Trimming took 6 bases from V and 2 from J, leaving 10 bases between them. The germline gives CDR1 MNHEY, CDR2 SMNVEV (reference sequence). The CDR3 totals 13 residues. CDR3 nucleotide sequence: TGTGCCAGCAGACCAGGGGTTAACACTGAAGCTTTCTTT. Translation: CASRPGVNTEAFF.

The chain has TRBV12-3 or TRBV12-4 and TRBJ2-3, with a possible D match to TRBD1 (6 bases). V was clipped by 6 bases and J by 9 bases, with 25 bases between them. This CDR3 spans 16 amino acids. This chain's CDR3 is CASRSPGATGKTTQYF. The CDR3 DNA reads TGTGCCAGCAGGAGCCCCGGGGCGACAGGCAAAACCACGCAGTATTTT.

There are a few counts of this clonotype. This chain links TRBV25-1 with TRBJ1-4; D gene uncertain. The CDR3 has 11 residues. V lost 2 bases, J lost 13 bases, and 8 bases lay in between. CDR1 is MGHDK and CDR2 is SYGVNS in the germline V gene. In DNA, the CDR3 is TGTGCCAGCAGTGAAGGGTCAAGACTGTTTTTT. Amino acid sequence: CASSEGSRLFF.

The rearrangement links TRBV29-1 to TRBJ1-4, with D hard to call. CDR3 length: 13 residues. The germline V and J ends were trimmed by 2 bases and 8 bases, with 12 bases remaining between them. Germline values: CDR1 SQVTM, CDR2 ANQGSEA. CDR3 nucleotides: TGCAGCGTTGAAATGTCCGGGGAGGAAAAACTGTTTTTT. Translating gives CSVEMSGEEKLFF.

V usage is TRBV10-3 and J usage is TRBJ2-3; 12 bases agree with TRBD2. V dropped 7 bases and J dropped 0; count of bases not matched to a gene: 5. This CDR3 has 16 residues. The germline CDR1 and CDR2 sequences are ENHRY and SYGVKD. CDR3 sequence: CAITPGLAGSTDTQYF. The CDR3 DNA follows: TGTGCCATCACTCCAGGACTAGCGGGGAGCACAGATACGCAGTATTTT.

This clonotype has only a few counts. This rearrangement joins TRBV5-1 to TRBJ1-3; D is unresolved. This CDR3 spans 17 amino acids. The V and J ends lost 0 bases and 0 bases respectively, with 13 bases between them. CDR1 is SGHRS, CDR2 YFSETQ, per germline. The CDR3 DNA reads TGCGCCAGCAGCTTGGGAGACCCAGGAGCCTCTGGAAACACCATATATTTT. Translating it yields CASSLGDPGASGNTIYF. Based on the CDR3 plus reference TRBV5-1 and TRBJ1-3, the full variable domain is KAGVTQTPRYLIKTRGQQVTLSCSPISGHRSVSWYQQTPGQGLQFLFEYFSETQRNKGNFPGRFSGRQFSNSRSEMNVSTLELGDSALYLCASSLGDPGASGNTIYFGEGSWLTVV.

This clonotype was recorded a few times. The gene calls are TRBV12-3 or TRBV12-4 and TRBJ2-5; 7 nucleotides align to TRBD2. This CDR3 contains 14 residues. V dropped 8 bases and J dropped 3; count of bases not matched to a gene: 9. CDR3 amino acids: CASARAAGEETQYF. CDR3 DNA sequence: TGTGCCAGCGCCCGGGCGGCGGGAGAAGAGACCCAGTACTTC.

The chain is built from TRBV10-3 and TRBJ2-3; 9 bases are a match to TRBD2. The germline gives CDR1 ENHRY, CDR2 SYGVKD. The trim removed 7 bases at V and 5 bases at J, leaving 13 bases unmatched. This CDR3 spans 16 amino acids. In DNA form, the CDR3 reads TGTGCCATCACGCTGGGCCCTGCGGGAGGGGGAGATACGCAGTATTTT. This encodes CAITLGPAGGGDTQYF.

This clonotype showed up just once. The rearrangement joins TRBV7-9 to TRBJ1-1; tentative D call: TRBD1 (6 bases). This CDR3 is 13 amino acids long. Between the trimmed V and J ends, which lost 5 bases and 5 bases, there was a span of 12 bases. CDR1 is SEHNR, CDR2 FQNEAQ, per germline (reference sequence). The DNA for the CDR3 is TGTGCCAGCAGCAGAAGGGGGAATACTGAAGCTTTCTTT. It yields the protein CASSRRGNTEAFF.

This chain links TRBV2 with TRBJ2-3; D remains ambiguous. V dropped 8 bases and J dropped 2 bases, with 14 bases sitting between them. The germline CDR1 and CDR2 sequences are SNHLY and FYNNEI. This CDR3 has 14 residues. This CDR3 is CASQTEILTDTQYF. The CDR3 DNA follows: TGTGCCAGCCAGACGGAGATCCTCACAGATACGCAGTATTTT. The whole variable domain, filled in from reference TRBV2 and TRBJ2-3, reads EPEVTQTPSHQVTQMGQEVILRCVPISNHLYFYWYRQILGQKVEFLVSFYNNEISEKSEIFDDQFSVERPDGSNFTLKIRSTKLEDSAMYFCASQTEILTDTQYFGPGTRLTVL.

The rearrangement uses TRBV12-3 or TRBV12-4 and TRBJ1-3; TRBD1 agrees at 7 bases. V lost 5 bases and J lost 2; bases outside the gene matches: 12. The CDR3 runs 17 residues. In DNA form, the CDR3 reads TGTGCCAGCAGTCGAGGGGGACAGTTCAGACCTGGAAACACCATATATTTT. Amino acid sequence: CASSRGGQFRPGNTIYF.

In its sample, this clonotype was seen a few times. The V gene is TRBV7-8, the J gene TRBJ1-1; D not certain. Per the germline V gene, CDR1 is SGHVS and CDR2 is FQNEAQ. V was clipped by 1 base and J by 4 bases, with 7 bases between them. CDR3 length: 13 residues. The CDR3 nucleotides are TGTGCCAGCAGCTTAGAGGACCCCACTGAAGCTTTCTTT. As protein: CASSLEDPTEAFF.

This clonotype was recorded a few times. The CDR3 DNA is TGTGCCAGCAGTTTTACCTCCAGGGTAGGCTACACCTTC. It translates to CASSFTSRVGYTF. V usage is TRBV27 and J usage is TRBJ1-2; maybe TRBD1 (5 bases). Deletions cut 3 bases from V and 8 bases from J, with 13 bases between. CDR3 length equals 13 residues. The germline gives CDR1 MNHEY, CDR2 SMNVEV (reference sequence).

V and J are TRBV11-2 and TRBJ2-3; D remains unclear. In germline, CDR1 is SGHAT, CDR2 FQNNGV. The CDR3 length is 16 residues. The ends were cut back, 3 bases at V and 0 bases at J, with 13 bases in the middle. CDR3 coding DNA: TGTGCCAGCAGCTTGGGCCCTAGGATAAGCACAGATACGCAGTATTTT. Protein product: CASSLGPRISTDTQYF.

This clonotype was counted at least ten times. The rearrangement links TRBV7-2 to TRBJ2-2; D remains unclear. V lost 1 base and J lost 4, with 4 bases in between. The CDR3 sequence is 13 residues long. Germline V gene data show CDR1 as SGHTA and CDR2 as FQGNSA. The CDR3 DNA reads as TGTGCCAGCAGCTTAGTCAGCACCGGGGAGCTGTTTTTT. It translates to CASSLVSTGELFF. Based on the CDR3 plus reference TRBV7-2 and TRBJ2-2, the full variable domain is GAGVSQSPSNKVTEKGKDVELRCDPISGHTALYWYRQSLGQGLEFLIYFQGNSAPDKSGLPSDRFSAERTGGSVSTLTIQRTQQEDSAVYLCASSLVSTGELFFGEGSRLTVL.